Shown below are 29 T cell receptor beta chains from a single sample sequenced in a study of response to subunit inactivated influenza vaccine. MiXCR, run by TCRdb on the RT-PCR reads, gives a single entry per CDR3 protein. The sample shows approximately 490,000 distinct CDR3 sequences, roughly 7.6% of them seen only once. Material: PBMCs from blood, obtained about 23 months after vaccination. The receptors shown here come from a man between 50 and 69 years old who received an inactivated influenza vaccine.

This clonotype was observed a handful of times. The V call is TRBV27, the J call TRBJ2-3, with 7 bases aligning to TRBD2. V lost 5 bases and J lost 1; bases outside the gene matches: 6. CDR1 MNHEY and CDR2 SMNVEV come from the germline V gene (reference sequence). The CDR3 has 15 residues. The chain's CDR3 is CASSTRLARTDTQYF. The CDR3 coding sequence is TGTGCCAGCAGTACAAGACTAGCTCGCACAGATACGCAGTATTTT.

This clonotype was seen a handful of times. The V call is TRBV4-3, the J call TRBJ2-7; 9 bases align to TRBD1. This CDR3 contains 15 residues. Germline V gives CDR1 LGHNA, CDR2 YSLEER. Unmatched junction bases numbered 6, after V lost 0 bases and J lost 6 bases. The CDR3 coding sequence is TGCGCCAGCAGCCAAGATGAGGACAGGGGATCCGAGCAGTACTTC. Residues: CASSQDEDRGSEQYF.

This clonotype was picked up many times. V gene TRBV5-4 combines with J gene TRBJ2-7; D is perhaps TRBD2 (5 bases). V was shortened by 2 bases and J by 6 bases, with 12 bases between the two germline ends. The CDR3 has 13 amino acids. From germline, CDR1 is SGHNT and CDR2 YYREEE (reference sequence). The CDR3 spells CASSFGEGGEQYF. Written as DNA, the CDR3 is TGTGCCAGCAGCTTTGGGGAAGGAGGCGAGCAGTACTTC. Full variable domain (remainder filled in from reference TRBV5-4 and TRBJ2-7): ETGVTQSPTHLIKTRGQQVTLRCSSQSGHNTVSWYQQALGQGPQFIFQYYREEENGRGNFPPRFSGLQFPNYSSELNVNALELDDSALYLCASSFGEGGEQYFGPGTRLTVT.

The sample holds many counts of this clonotype. The chain employs TRBV5-6 and TRBJ2-7; 7 bases agree with TRBD2. Germline values: CDR1 SGHDT, CDR2 YYEEEE. The CDR3 covers 15 residues. The trim removed 2 bases at V and 5 bases at J, leaving 10 bases unmatched. The CDR3 nucleotides read TGTGCCAGCAGCTTCTCTCCCGGACTAGATAACGAGCAGTACTTC. It codes for CASSFSPGLDNEQYF.

This clonotype was picked up a small number of times. The rearrangement joins TRBV4-3 to TRBJ1-2; TRBD1 might be the D (5 bases). Germline values: CDR1 LGHNA, CDR2 YSLEER. CDR3 length: 18 amino acids. V was trimmed by 0 bases and J by 0 bases, leaving 17 bases between them. The CDR3 region has the DNA TGCGCCAGCAGCCAAGATGCGGGAGGGGTGTTGGCTAACTATGGCTACACCTTC. The encoded protein is CASSQDAGGVLANYGYTF.

This clonotype showed up just a few times. The chain combines TRBV12-3 or TRBV12-4 with TRBJ2-2; TRBD2 is a possible D gene (7 bases). Trimming removed 4 bases at V and 3 bases at J, with 12 bases between. This CDR3 is 15 amino acids long. In DNA, the CDR3 is TGTGCCAGCAGTTCCCGGGGGGCTTACACCGGGGAGCTGTTTTTT. It codes for CASSSRGAYTGELFF.

As to this clonotype: One base away lies a much larger clone, so this may be a sequencing read error. Without the conserved terminal phenylalanine or tryptophan, this CDR3 likely stems from a read error. The chain has TRBV5-1 and TRBJ1-3, with 7 positions matching TRBD1. J lost 2 bases, V lost 4 bases, and 3 bases had no gene match. The CDR3 consists of 14 residues. CDR1 is SGHRS, CDR2 YFSETQ, per germline. CDR3 bases: TGCGCCAGCAGCCAGGGGACAGCTGGAAACACCATATATGTT. Amino acid sequence: CASSQGTAGNTIYV.

A few counts support this clonotype. The gene calls are TRBV5-5 and TRBJ2-1; 10 nucleotides line up with TRBD1. The germline CDR1 and CDR2 sequences are SGHKS and YYEKEE (reference sequence). CDR3 length: 14 amino acids. J gave up 4 bases and V 10 bases, and 8 bases lay outside the gene matches. The CDR3 DNA reads as TGTGCCGCCGGACCGGGACAGGGGTACAATGAGCAGTTCTTC. It is translated as CAAGPGQGYNEQFF.

This clonotype was detected only a few times. The chain links TRBV5-1 to TRBJ1-3; D is unclear. Germline lookup yields CDR1 SGHRS and CDR2 YFSETQ. This CDR3 comprises 17 residues. The V and J ends lost 0 bases and 7 bases respectively, with 20 bases between them. The CDR3 nucleotides are TGCGCCAGCAGCTTGGGCCATTCGGAGTCTGTCGCGAACACCATATATTTT. The encoded protein is CASSLGHSESVANTIYF.

This clonotype has a count of ten or more. The V gene is TRBV20-1, the J gene TRBJ2-3, with D maybe TRBD2 (5 bases). Deletions cut 5 bases from V and 2 bases from J, with 14 bases between. The germline CDR1 and CDR2 sequences are DFQATT and SNEGSKA (reference sequence). CDR3 length: 14 residues. CDR3 in amino acids: CSAGRERFTDTQYF. The CDR3 DNA reads TGCAGTGCTGGCAGAGAGCGGTTCACAGATACGCAGTATTTT.

This clonotype was seen only a few times. V gene TRBV15 combines with J gene TRBJ2-1; 10 positions agree with TRBD1. The V segment lost 1 base and the J segment 8 bases; nucleotides outside the gene matches: 8. This CDR3 is built from 16 residues. Germline CDR1 reads LNHNV; CDR2 reads YYDKDF (reference sequence). The CDR3 bases are TGTGCCACCAGCAGAGCCCCGGGACAGGGGACCCATGAGCAGTTCTTC. This encodes CATSRAPGQGTHEQFF.

The sample holds many counts of this clonotype. The rearrangement joins TRBV18 to TRBJ1-2, with 8 bases lining up with TRBD1. Germline values: CDR1 KGHSH, CDR2 LQKENI. Germline trimming cut 4 bases from V and 4 bases from J; bases unmatched to any gene: 8. This CDR3 contains 15 residues. CDR3 protein: CASSQDRALGYGYTF. The CDR3 nucleotides read TGTGCCAGCTCACAGGACAGGGCTTTGGGCTATGGCTACACCTTC.

The chain combines TRBV5-5 with TRBJ1-5; unclear D gene. Germline V gene data show CDR1 as SGHKS and CDR2 as YYEKEE (reference sequence). Deletions cut 4 bases from V and 4 bases from J, with 12 bases between. This CDR3 region has 14 residues. The CDR3 region has the DNA TGTGCCAGCAGCAGACCGGGGATTAATCAGCCCCAGCATTTT. Its protein product is CASSRPGINQPQHF.

The CDR3 loop is CASAPVPGHVYGYTF. The CDR3 DNA follows: TGTGCCAGCGCACCCGTTCCGGGACACGTCTATGGCTACACCTTC. The rearrangement links TRBV2 to TRBJ1-2; D is perhaps TRBD1 (6 bases). The CDR3 is made up of 15 amino acids. Germline loops: CDR1 SNHLY, CDR2 FYNNEI. Trimming took off 8 bases at V and 4 bases at J, with 20 bases between the two ends.

This clonotype was detected many times. CDR3 amino acids: CSASREGDNEQFF. CDR3 DNA sequence: TGCAGCGCTTCCCGCGAGGGAGATAATGAGCAGTTCTTC. The chain couples TRBV29-1 to TRBJ2-1; a weak D match, TRBD2 (5 bases). The V and J ends lost 7 bases and 7 bases respectively, with 17 bases between them. Per germline, CDR1 SQVTM and CDR2 ANQGSEA. The CDR3 is made up of 13 amino acids.

This chain connects TRBV12-3 or TRBV12-4 to TRBJ2-7; D is possibly TRBD1 (6 bases). CDR3 size: 14 residues. V lost 4 bases and J lost 5, with 15 bases in between. CDR3 nucleotides: TGTGCCAGCAGTTCGGACAGTTTGAAACACGAGCAGTACTTC. Its translation is CASSSDSLKHEQYF.

The chain joins TRBV5-1 to TRBJ2-6; either TRBD1 or TRBD2 may fit D (6 bases each). V gave up 0 bases and J gave up 5 bases, with 9 bases separating them. The V gene's germline CDR1 is SGHRS and CDR2 YFSETQ. This CDR3 is 15 amino acids long. The CDR3 coding sequence is TGCGCCAGCAGCTTGGAGGGGGGAAGGGCCAACGTCCTGACTTTC. It specifies CASSLEGGRANVLTF.

This clonotype was seen repeatedly, ten times or more. This sequence joins TRBV20-1 and TRBJ1-2, with a tentative D call TRBD1 (6 bases). Germline CDR1 DFQATT, CDR2 SNEGSKA (reference sequence). This CDR3 region has 14 residues. V lost 6 bases and J lost 0, with 14 bases in between. CDR3 DNA: TGCAGTGCCAGACGGGACACACCTAACTATGGCTACACCTTC. Residues: CSARRDTPNYGYTF.

The sample holds a few counts of this clonotype. Its ends do not fully match the called genes, so a read error is possible. The chain is built from TRBV7-2 and TRBJ1-3; weak D call: TRBD1 (6 bases). CDR1 is SGHTA, CDR2 FQGNSA, per germline. There are 14 residues in the CDR3. CDR3 in amino acids: CASRLDRSRNTIYF. The CDR3 nucleotides read TGTGCCAGCAGATTAGACAGGTCCAGGAACACCATATATTTT.

This clonotype was seen at least ten times. The chain recombines TRBV28 with TRBJ2-7; 7 nucleotides align to TRBD2. Germline values: CDR1 MDHEN, CDR2 SYDVKM. The CDR3 runs to 14 residues. V trimming: 3 bases; J trimming: 3 bases; junction bases outside the gene matches: 5. This chain's CDR3 is CASSFQAGIYEQYF. DNA of the CDR3: TGTGCCAGCAGTTTCCAAGCGGGGATCTACGAGCAGTACTTC. The full variable domain, rest sourced from reference TRBV28 and TRBJ2-7, is DVKVTQSSRYLVKRTGEKVFLECVQDMDHENMFWYRQDPGLGLRLIYFSYDVKMKEKGDIPEGYSVSREKKERFSLILESASTNQTSMYLCASSFQAGIYEQYFGPGTRLTVT.

The V call is TRBV4-1, the J call TRBJ1-6; D remains unclear. The V end lost 0 bases, the J end lost 6 bases, and 6 bases lay between the germline ends. The germline V gene has CDR1 MGHRA and CDR2 YSYEKL. The CDR3 loop spans 14 amino acids. The CDR3 here is CASSQETPNSPLHF. The CDR3 nucleotides read TGCGCCAGCAGCCAAGAGACCCCTAATTCACCCCTCCACTTT.

In its sample, this clonotype was seen a few times. This chain joins TRBV11-2 and TRBJ2-2, with 8 bases identical to TRBD2. J lost 0 bases, V lost 7 bases, and 7 bases had no gene match. The CDR3 loop spans 16 amino acids. The V gene's germline CDR1 is SGHAT and CDR2 FQNNGV. The CDR3 reads CASKRSGGANTGELFF. In DNA, the CDR3 is TGTGCCAGCAAAAGGAGCGGGGGAGCGAACACCGGGGAGCTGTTTTTT.

This clonotype has only a few counts. The chain couples TRBV12-3 or TRBV12-4 to TRBJ1-1; D gene uncertain. The CDR3 consists of 14 residues. Trimming left V 4 bases short and J 1 base short, with 10 bases between. As DNA, the CDR3 is TGTGCCAGCAGTTCTTGGACGCGGAACACTGAAGCTTTCTTT. Translated: CASSSWTRNTEAFF.

The rearrangement joins TRBV7-6 to TRBJ2-5; TRBD2 agrees at 12 bases. CDR3 length: 17 amino acids. CDR1 is SGHVS, CDR2 FNYEAQ, per germline. Trimming took 1 base from V and 4 from J; bases not matched to a gene: 7. The CDR3 bases are TGTGCCAGCAGCTTAGGGACTAGCGGGAATACGGTAGAGACCCAGTACTTC. Amino acids: CASSLGTSGNTVETQYF.

This clonotype was recorded once. With a much larger clone just one base away, this may be a read error. The chain carries TRBV2 and TRBJ2-3; D unresolved. The length of the CDR3 is 17 residues. Germline V gene data show CDR1 as SNHLY and CDR2 as FYNNEI. V gave up 7 bases and J gave up 3 bases, with 23 bases separating them. The CDR3 region is CASNTPLGVVFTDTQYF. In DNA, the CDR3 is TGTGCCAGCAACACTCCCCTCGGAGTCGTCTTTACAGATACGCAGTATTTT.

This clonotype came up a few times. The chain links TRBV24-1 to TRBJ2-2; a weak D match, TRBD1 (6 bases). Trimming left V 9 bases short and J 6 bases short, with 16 bases between. This CDR3 contains 14 residues. The V gene's germline CDR1 is KGHDR and CDR2 SFDVKD. The CDR3 region has the DNA TGTGCCACCTCGACAGGTTCATTGGCCGGGGAGCTGTTTTTT. It translates to CATSTGSLAGELFF.

Many counts were recorded for this clonotype. The rearrangement links TRBV20-1 to TRBJ2-7; 9 bases fit TRBD1. CDR3 length equals 16 residues. Germline values: CDR1 DFQATT, CDR2 SNEGSKA (reference sequence). V was clipped by 1 base and J by 2 bases; unmatched bases: 9. The CDR3: CSARALQGASPYEQYF. The DNA of the CDR3 is TGCAGTGCTAGAGCTCTACAGGGGGCCTCCCCCTACGAGCAGTACTTC.

This clonotype showed up just a few times. The chain combines TRBV7-2 with TRBJ2-1; 8 nucleotides align to TRBD1. The CDR3 contains 15 residues. The V gene end was trimmed by 1 base and the J gene end by 4 bases; junction bases not matched to a gene: 3. Germline CDR1 SGHTA, CDR2 FQGNSA. The CDR3, as DNA: TGTGCCAGCAGCTTAGTGGGACAGGTATACAATGAGCAGTTCTTC. Protein product: CASSLVGQVYNEQFF.

The V call is TRBV25-1, the J call TRBJ1-2; D ambiguous. The CDR3 runs 11 residues. CDR1 is MGHDK, CDR2 SYGVNS, per germline. The V gene lost 4 bases and the J gene lost 7 bases, with 7 bases spanning the gap. The chain's CDR3 is CASSGAAGYTF. The CDR3 coding sequence is TGTGCCAGCAGTGGGGCGGCTGGCTACACCTTC.